This T cell receptor (beta chain) was captured by sequencing in a study of blood T cell repertoires in COVID-19. Study details: Sample material is recorded as cDNA or gDNA derived from T cells, B-cell-depleted T cells, or PBMCs.

Trimming removed 4 bases from V and 5 bases from J, with 8 bases in between. Germline CDR1 MNHEY, CDR2 SVGAGI. The CDR3 sequence is 12 residues long. TCRdb keeps only in-frame clones here, not all; method: immunoSEQ multiplex PCR. The sample carries roughly 190,000 clones, around three quarters recorded once. Recruits, aged 18 to 89 years, lived in under 25 US areas. This rearrangement joins TRBV6-5 to TRBJ1-2; D possibly corresponds to TRBD1 (6 bases). Specimen: PBMCs or T cells enriched from blood (not recorded which). The TCR was taken from a woman in her 50s with acute COVID-19. The CDR3 loop is CASSLQGYGYTF. The CDR3 nucleotides are TGTGCCAGCAGTTTACAGGGTTATGGCTACACCTTC.